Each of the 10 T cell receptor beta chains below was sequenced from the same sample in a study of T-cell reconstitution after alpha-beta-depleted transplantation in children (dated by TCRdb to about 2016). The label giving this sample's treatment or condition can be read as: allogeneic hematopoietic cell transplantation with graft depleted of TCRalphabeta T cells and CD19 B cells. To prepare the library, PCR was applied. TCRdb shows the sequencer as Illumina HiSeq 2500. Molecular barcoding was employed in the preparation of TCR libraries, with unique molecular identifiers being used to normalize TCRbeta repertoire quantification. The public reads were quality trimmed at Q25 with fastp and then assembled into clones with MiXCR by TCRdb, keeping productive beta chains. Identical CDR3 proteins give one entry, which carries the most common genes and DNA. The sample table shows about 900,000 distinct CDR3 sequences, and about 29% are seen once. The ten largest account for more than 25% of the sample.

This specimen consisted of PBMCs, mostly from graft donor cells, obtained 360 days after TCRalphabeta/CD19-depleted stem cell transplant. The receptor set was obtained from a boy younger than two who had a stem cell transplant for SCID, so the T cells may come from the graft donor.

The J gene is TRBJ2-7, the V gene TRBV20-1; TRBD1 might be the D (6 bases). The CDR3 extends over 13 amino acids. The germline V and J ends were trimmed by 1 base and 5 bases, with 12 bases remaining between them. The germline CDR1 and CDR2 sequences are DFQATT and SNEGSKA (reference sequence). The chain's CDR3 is CSARVNRVHEQYF. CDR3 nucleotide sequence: TGCAGTGCTAGAGTGAACAGGGTTCACGAGCAGTACTTC.

CDR3 coding DNA: TGCGCCAGCAGCTTGGGCTCTTCCAGGAGCTCCTACGAGCAGTACTTC. It is translated as CASSLGSSRSSYEQYF. The chain links TRBV5-1 to TRBJ2-7; D remains unclear. The V end lost 0 bases, the J end lost 0 bases, and 13 bases lay between the germline ends. CDR3 length: 16 amino acids. The V gene's germline CDR1 is SGHRS and CDR2 YFSETQ.

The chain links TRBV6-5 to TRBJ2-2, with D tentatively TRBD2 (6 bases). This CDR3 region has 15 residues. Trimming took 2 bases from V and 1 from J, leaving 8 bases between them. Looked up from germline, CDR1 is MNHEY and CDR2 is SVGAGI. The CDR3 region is CASSYIGGNTGELFF. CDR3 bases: TGTGCCAGCAGTTACATCGGGGGGAACACCGGGGAGCTGTTTTTT.

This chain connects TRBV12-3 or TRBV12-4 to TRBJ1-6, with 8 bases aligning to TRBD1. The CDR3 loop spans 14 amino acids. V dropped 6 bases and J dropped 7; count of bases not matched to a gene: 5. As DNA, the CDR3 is TGTGCCAGCAGATCGGACAGGGAAAATTCACCCCTCCACTTT. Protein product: CASRSDRENSPLHF.

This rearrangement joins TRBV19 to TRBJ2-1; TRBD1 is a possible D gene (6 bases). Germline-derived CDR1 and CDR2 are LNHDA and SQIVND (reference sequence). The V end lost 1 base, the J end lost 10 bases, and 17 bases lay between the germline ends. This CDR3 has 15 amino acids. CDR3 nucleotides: TGTGCCAGTAGTATAGTGGACAGACCAGCCCCCGAGCAGTTCTTC. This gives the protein CASSIVDRPAPEQFF.

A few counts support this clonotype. The CDR3 loop reads CASSLVSGSNSPLHF. The CDR3 nucleotides read TGTGCCAGCAGCTTAGTTTCGGGGTCCAATTCACCCCTCCACTTT. The rearrangement uses TRBV7-2 and TRBJ1-6; D is undetermined. This CDR3 comprises 15 residues. The germline CDR1 and CDR2 sequences are SGHTA and FQGNSA. The V end lost 1 base, the J end lost 7 bases, and 11 bases lay between the germline ends. Combining the CDR3 with reference TRBV7-2 and TRBJ1-6 gives the whole variable domain GAGVSQSPSNKVTEKGKDVELRCDPISGHTALYWYRQSLGQGLEFLIYFQGNSAPDKSGLPSDRFSAERTGGSVSTLTIQRTQQEDSAVYLCASSLVSGSNSPLHFGNGTRLTVT.

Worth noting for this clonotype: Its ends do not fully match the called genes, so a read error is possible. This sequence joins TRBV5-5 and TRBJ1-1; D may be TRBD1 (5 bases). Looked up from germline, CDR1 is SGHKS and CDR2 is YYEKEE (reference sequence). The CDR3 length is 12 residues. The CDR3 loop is CASSAPAGPNYF. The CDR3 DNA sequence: TGTGCCAGCAGCGCCCCAGCGGGACCTAATTACTTT.

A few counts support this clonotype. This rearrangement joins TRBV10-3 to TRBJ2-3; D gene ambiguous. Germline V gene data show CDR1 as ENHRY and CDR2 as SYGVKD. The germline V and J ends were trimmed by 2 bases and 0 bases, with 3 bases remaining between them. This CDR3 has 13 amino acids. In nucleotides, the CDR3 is TGTGCCATCAGTGAGGGGAGCACAGATACGCAGTATTTT. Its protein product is CAISEGSTDTQYF.

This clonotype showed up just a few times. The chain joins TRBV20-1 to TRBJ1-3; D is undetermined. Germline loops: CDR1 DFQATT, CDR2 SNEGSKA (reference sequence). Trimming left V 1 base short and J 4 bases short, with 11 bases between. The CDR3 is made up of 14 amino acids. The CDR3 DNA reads TGCAGTGCTAGAGGATCAAGGGCAGGAAACACCATATATTTT. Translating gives CSARGSRAGNTIYF.

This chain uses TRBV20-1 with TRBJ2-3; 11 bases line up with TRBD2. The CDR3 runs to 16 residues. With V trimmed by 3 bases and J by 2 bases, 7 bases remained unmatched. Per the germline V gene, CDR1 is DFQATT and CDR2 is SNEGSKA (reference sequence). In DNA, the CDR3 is TGCAGTGCTAGGATACTAGCGGGGGCCCTCACAGATACGCAGTATTTT. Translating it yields CSARILAGALTDTQYF.